Sequencing of this TCR beta chain was carried out in a study of monozygotic twins with inflammatory bowel disease. Study conclusions and caveats: A reduction in TCRbeta diversity (inverse Simpson) was seen in IBD patients relative to healthy co-twins. Comparison of concordant versus discordant twins revealed no difference in repertoire similarity, possibly due to limited power.

Remarks on this clonotype: Its antigen remains unknown.

In germline, CDR1 is SGHVS, CDR2 FQNEAQ. This CDR3 region has 18 residues. A template switching step added UMIs, each with a 6-nucleotide sample barcode. TCRdb derives one entry per CDR3 protein from the 5' RACE reads, leaving out DNA. Its table records 150,000 to 200,000 distinct CDR3 sequences. The rearrangement uses TRBV7-8 and TRBJ2-6; lacking DNA, the TRBD2 call made by TCRdb goes unchecked. The receptor was isolated from a human donor with ulcerative colitis or Crohn's disease, or a healthy co-twin of an affected twin (not recorded which). The source material was blood. The chain's CDR3 is CASSLSSGRRSGANVLTF.